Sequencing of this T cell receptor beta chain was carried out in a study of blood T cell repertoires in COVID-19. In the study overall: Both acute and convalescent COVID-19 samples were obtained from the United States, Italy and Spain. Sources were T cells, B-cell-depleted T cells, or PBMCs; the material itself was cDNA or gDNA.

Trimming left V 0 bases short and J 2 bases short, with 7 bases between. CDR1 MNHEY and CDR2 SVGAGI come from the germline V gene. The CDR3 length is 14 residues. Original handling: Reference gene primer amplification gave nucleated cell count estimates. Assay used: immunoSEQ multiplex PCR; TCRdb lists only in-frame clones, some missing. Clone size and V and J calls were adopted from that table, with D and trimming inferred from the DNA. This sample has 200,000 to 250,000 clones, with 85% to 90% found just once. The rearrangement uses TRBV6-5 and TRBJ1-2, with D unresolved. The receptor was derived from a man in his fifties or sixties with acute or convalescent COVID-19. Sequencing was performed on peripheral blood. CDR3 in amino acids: CASSYSFGNYGYTF. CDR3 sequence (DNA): TGTGCCAGCAGTTACTCGTTCGGGAACTATGGCTACACCTTC.